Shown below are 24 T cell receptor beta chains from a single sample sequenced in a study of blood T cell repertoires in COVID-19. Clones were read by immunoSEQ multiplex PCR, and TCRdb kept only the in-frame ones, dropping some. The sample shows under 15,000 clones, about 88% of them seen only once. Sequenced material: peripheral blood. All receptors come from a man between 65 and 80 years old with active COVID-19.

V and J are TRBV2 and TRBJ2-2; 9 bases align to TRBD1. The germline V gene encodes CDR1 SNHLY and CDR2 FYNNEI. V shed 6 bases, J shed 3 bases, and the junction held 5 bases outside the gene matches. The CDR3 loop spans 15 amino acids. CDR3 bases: TGTGCCAGCAGATCCCGGACAGGGGACACCGGGGAGCTGTTTTTT. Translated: CASRSRTGDTGELFF. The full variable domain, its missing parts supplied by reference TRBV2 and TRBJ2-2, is EPEVTQTPSHQVTQMGQEVILRCVPISNHLYFYWYRQILGQKVEFLVSFYNNEISEKSEIFDDQFSVERPDGSNFTLKIRSTKLEDSAMYFCASRSRTGDTGELFFGEGSRLTVL.

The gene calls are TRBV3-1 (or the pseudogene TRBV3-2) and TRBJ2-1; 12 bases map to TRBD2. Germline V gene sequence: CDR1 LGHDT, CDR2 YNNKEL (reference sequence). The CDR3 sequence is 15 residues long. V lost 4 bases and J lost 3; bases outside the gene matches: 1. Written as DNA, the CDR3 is TGTGCCAGCAGCCCGACTAGCGGGAGCTACAATGAGCAGTTCTTC. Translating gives CASSPTSGSYNEQFF.

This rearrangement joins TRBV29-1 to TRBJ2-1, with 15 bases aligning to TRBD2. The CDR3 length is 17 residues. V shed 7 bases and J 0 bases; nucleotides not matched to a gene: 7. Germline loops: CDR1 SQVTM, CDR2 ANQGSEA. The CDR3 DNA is TGCAGCGCCCCGGGACTAGCGGGAGGAAGCTCCTACAATGAGCAGTTCTTC. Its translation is CSAPGLAGGSSYNEQFF.

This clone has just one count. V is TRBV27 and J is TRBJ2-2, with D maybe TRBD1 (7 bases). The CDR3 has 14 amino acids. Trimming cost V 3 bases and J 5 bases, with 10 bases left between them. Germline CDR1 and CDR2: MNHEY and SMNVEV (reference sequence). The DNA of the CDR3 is TGTGCCAGCAGTTTCCAGGGGGGTACCGGGGAGCTGTTTTTT. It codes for CASSFQGGTGELFF.

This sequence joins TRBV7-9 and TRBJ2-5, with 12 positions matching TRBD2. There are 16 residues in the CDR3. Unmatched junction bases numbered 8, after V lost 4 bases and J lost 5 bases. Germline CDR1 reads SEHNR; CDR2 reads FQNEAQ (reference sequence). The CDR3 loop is CASSSYGLAGTETQYF. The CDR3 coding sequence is TGTGCCAGCAGCTCGTACGGACTAGCGGGAACTGAGACCCAGTACTTC.

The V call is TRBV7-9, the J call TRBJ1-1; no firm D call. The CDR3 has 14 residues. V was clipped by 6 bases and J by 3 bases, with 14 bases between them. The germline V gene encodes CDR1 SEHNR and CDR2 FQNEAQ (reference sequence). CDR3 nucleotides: TGTGCCAGCAGTTGGGTGGCGGGGTACACTGAAGCTTTCTTT. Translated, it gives CASSWVAGYTEAFF.

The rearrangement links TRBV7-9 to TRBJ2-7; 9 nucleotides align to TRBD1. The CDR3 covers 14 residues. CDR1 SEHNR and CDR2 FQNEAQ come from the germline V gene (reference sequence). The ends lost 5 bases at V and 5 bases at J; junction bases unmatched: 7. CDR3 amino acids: CASSRTGEVNEQYF. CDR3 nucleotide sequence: TGTGCCAGCAGCCGGACAGGGGAGGTAAACGAGCAGTACTTC.

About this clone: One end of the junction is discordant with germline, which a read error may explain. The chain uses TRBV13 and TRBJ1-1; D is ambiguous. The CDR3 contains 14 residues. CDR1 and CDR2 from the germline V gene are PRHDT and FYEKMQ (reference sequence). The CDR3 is CASSLGGRNTEAFF. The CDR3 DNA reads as TGTGCCAGCAGCCTAGGAGGGAGGAACACTGAAGCTTTCTTT.

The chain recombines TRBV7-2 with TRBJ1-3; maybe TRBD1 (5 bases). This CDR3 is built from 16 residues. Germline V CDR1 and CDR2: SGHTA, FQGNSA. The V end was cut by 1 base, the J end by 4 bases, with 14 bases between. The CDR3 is CASSLGWGGTGNTIYF. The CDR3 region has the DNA TGTGCCAGCAGCTTAGGGTGGGGGGGTACCGGAAACACCATATATTTT.

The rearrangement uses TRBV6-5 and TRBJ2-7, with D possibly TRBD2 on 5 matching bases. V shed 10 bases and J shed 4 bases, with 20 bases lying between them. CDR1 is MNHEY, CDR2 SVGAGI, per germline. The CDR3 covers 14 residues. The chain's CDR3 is CATHQRAGVYEQYF. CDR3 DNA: TGTGCCACCCACCAAAGGGCGGGCGTTTACGAGCAGTACTTC.

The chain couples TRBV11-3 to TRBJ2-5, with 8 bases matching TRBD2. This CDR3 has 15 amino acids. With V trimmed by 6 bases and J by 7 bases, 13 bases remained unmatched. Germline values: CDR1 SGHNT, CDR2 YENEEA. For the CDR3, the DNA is TGTGCCAGCAGTCCCGCGGGGGGCCCAGGAGGGACCCAGTACTTC. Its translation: CASSPAGGPGGTQYF.

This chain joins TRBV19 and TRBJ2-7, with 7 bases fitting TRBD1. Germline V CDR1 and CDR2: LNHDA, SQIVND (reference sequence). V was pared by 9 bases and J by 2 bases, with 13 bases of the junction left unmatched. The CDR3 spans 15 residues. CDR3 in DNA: TGTGCCAGACCCCTCATCGGGGACAGACCCTACGAGCAGTACTTC. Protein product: CARPLIGDRPYEQYF.

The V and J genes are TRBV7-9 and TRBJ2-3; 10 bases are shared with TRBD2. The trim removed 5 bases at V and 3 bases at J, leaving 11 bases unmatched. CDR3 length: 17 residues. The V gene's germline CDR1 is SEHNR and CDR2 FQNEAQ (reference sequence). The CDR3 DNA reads TGTGCCAGCAGCCCCGATAGGTCTAGCGGGGGAACAGATACGCAGTATTTT. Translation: CASSPDRSSGGTDTQYF.

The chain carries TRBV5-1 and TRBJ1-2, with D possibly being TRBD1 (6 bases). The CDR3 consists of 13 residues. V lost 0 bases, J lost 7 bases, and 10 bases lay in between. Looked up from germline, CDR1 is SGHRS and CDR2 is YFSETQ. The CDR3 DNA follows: TGCGCCAGCAGCTTGGCAGGGGCGAGTGGCTACACCTTC. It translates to CASSLAGASGYTF.

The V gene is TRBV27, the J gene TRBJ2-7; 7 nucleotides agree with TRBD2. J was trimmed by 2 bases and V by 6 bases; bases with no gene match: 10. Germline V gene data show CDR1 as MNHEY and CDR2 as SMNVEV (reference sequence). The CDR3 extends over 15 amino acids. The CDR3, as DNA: TGTGCCAGCAGCCTCACCCCCGGGACTACCTACGAGCAGTACTTC. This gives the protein CASSLTPGTTYEQYF.

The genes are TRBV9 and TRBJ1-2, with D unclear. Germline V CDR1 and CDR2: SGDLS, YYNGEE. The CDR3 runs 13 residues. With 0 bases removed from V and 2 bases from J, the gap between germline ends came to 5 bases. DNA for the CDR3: TGTGCCAGCAGCGTAGACACAAACTATGGCTACACCTTC. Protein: CASSVDTNYGYTF.

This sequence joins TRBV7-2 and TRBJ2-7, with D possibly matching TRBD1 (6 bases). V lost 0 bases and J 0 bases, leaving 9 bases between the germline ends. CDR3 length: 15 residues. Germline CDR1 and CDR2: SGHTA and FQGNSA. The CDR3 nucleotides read TGTGCCAGCAGCTTAGCTGGGGGCTACTCCTACGAGCAGTACTTC. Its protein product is CASSLAGGYSYEQYF.

CDR3 sequence reads: CASMRQAAGNTIYF. In nucleotides, the CDR3 is TGTGCCAGCATGCGACAGGCTGCTGGAAACACCATATATTTT. This sequence joins TRBV9 and TRBJ1-3, with D possibly TRBD1 on 6 matching bases. Per the germline V gene, CDR1 is SGDLS and CDR2 is YYNGEE. The V and J ends lost 6 bases and 2 bases respectively, with 12 bases between them. The CDR3 runs to 14 residues.

The CDR3 region is CASSHRSRNGYTF. CDR3 sequence (DNA): TGTGCCAGCAGCCATCGGAGCCGCAATGGCTACACCTTC. V gene TRBV11-2 combines with J gene TRBJ1-2, with unresolved D. Germline CDR1 SGHAT, CDR2 FQNNGV. The ends were cut back, 5 bases at V and 6 bases at J, with 13 bases in the middle. This CDR3 is 13 amino acids long.

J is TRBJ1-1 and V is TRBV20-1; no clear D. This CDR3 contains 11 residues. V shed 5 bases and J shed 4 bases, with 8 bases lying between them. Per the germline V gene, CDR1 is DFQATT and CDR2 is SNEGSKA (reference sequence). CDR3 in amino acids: CSAFSLTEAFF. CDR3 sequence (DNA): TGCAGTGCTTTCTCCCTCACTGAAGCTTTCTTT.

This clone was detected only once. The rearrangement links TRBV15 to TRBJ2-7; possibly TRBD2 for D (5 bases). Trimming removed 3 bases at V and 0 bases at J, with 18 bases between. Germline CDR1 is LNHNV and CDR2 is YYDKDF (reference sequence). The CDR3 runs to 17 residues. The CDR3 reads CATSRTPPLVSSYEQYF. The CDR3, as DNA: TGTGCCACCAGCAGGACACCCCCACTAGTTAGCTCCTACGAGCAGTACTTC. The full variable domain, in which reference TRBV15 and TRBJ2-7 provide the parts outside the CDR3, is DAMVIQNPRYQVTQFGKPVTLSCSQTLNHNVMYWYQQKSSQAPKLLFHYYDKDFNNEADTPDNFQSRRPNTSFCFLDIRSPGLGDTAMYLCATSRTPPLVSSYEQYFGPGTRLTVT.

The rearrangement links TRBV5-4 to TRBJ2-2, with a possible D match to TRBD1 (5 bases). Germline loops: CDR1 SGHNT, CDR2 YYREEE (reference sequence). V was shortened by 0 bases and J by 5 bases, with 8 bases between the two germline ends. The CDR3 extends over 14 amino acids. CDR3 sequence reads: CASSLGGRTGELFF. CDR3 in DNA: TGTGCCAGCAGCTTGGGGGGCAGGACCGGGGAGCTGTTTTTT.

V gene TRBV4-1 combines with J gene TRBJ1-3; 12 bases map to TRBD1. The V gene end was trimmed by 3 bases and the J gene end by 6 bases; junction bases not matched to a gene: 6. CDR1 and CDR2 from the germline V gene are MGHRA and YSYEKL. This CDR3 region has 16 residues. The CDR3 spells CASSQEEGQGANTIYF. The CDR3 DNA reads TGCGCCAGCAGCCAGGAGGAGGGACAGGGGGCAAACACCATATATTTT.

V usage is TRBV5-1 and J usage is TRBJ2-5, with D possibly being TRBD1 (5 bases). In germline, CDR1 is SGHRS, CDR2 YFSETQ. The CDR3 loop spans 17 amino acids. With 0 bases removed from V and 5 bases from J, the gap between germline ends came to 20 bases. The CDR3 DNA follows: TGCGCCAGCAGCTTGGCATCAGGGTCGGTCATAGGGGAGACCCAGTACTTC. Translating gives CASSLASGSVIGETQYF.